One and the same sample provided the 10 T cell receptor delta chains below, sequenced in a study of Vδ1+ human thymocytes. No cognate antigen is known for these TCRs. The template was reverse-transcribed extracted RNA. The CDR3 regions were amplified by multiplex PCR from V-gene primers to a constant-region primer. TCRdb made new clone calls on the multiplex PCR reads using CATT. Of about 25,000 delta-chain clones in the sample, 25% to 30% were seen once. General study results and limits: Thymic TRG and TRD repertoires appeared highly polyclonal.

The sequenced sample consisted of Vdelta1+ gamma-delta thymocytes from the thymus. Specified subset: FACS-sorted CD3+ TCRalphabeta- TCRVdelta1+ TCRVdelta2- thymocytes. These receptor sequences come from a boy under two years old who had congenital heart surgery.

The chain is built from TRDV1 and TRDJ1, with 9 bases that match TRDD2. V lost 4 bases, J lost 0 bases, and 24 bases stayed unmatched. The CDR3 has 22 amino acids. Germline assignment: CDR1 TSWWSYY and CDR2 QGS. The CDR3 here is CALGAPGLPTFRDKKYTDKLIF. In DNA, the CDR3 is TGTGCTCTTGGGGCCCCCGGCCTTCCTACGTTCAGGGATAAAAAGTACACCGATAAACTCATCTTT.

The J gene is TRDJ1, the V gene TRDV1, with D perhaps matching TRDD2 (7 bases). The V gene lost 4 bases and the J gene lost 0 bases, with 45 bases spanning the gap. The germline V gene has CDR1 TSWWSYY and CDR2 QGS. The CDR3 totals 26 residues. The CDR3 loop is CALGVAFLRLTGHHFLPLSYTDKLIF. DNA of the CDR3: TGTGCTCTTGGGGTTGCATTCCTACGCCTGACTGGGCATCACTTTCTCCCCCTCTCGTACACCGATAAACTCATCTTT.

A remark on this clone: A read error may produce the germline difference seen at one junction end. The sample carries other DNA sequences with the same CDR3. V gene TRDV1 combines with J gene TRDJ1; 7 nucleotides agree with TRDD2. The CDR3 extends over 19 amino acids. CDR1 is TSWWSYY, CDR2 QGS, per germline. DNA for the CDR3: TGTGCTCTCTTGCCCGGTTCCTACTCAGGGGTTCCGTACACTGATAAACTCATCTTT. Residues: CALLPGSYSGVPYTDKLIF.

The chain links TRDV1 to TRDJ1, with D perhaps TRDD3 (10 bases). CDR3 size: 20 residues. The V end lost 4 bases, the J end lost 5 bases, and 32 bases lay between the germline ends. Per the germline V gene, CDR1 is TSWWSYY and CDR2 is QGS. In DNA, the CDR3 is TGTGCTCTTGGGGTCCGGCCTTCCTACTCACTCTGGGGGATAAGGGATAAACTCATCTTT. Translated, it gives CALGVRPSYSLWGIRDKLIF.

This clone rates as medium-sized. The V and J genes are TRDV1 and TRDJ1, with unresolved D. This CDR3 spans 19 amino acids. In germline, CDR1 is TSWWSYY, CDR2 QGS. Trimming removed 4 bases at V and 0 bases at J, with 24 bases between. The CDR3, as DNA: TGTGCTCTTGGGGGATCCCCTCGGGAAGAGCCCCGGGACACCGATAAACTCATCTTT. This translates into CALGGSPREEPRDTDKLIF.

Details on this clone: A much larger clone lies one base from this, so it may be a read error. The rearrangement links TRDV2 to TRDJ1; 12 bases are shared with TRDD3. This CDR3 region has 18 residues. Germline CDR1 is GEAIGNYY and CDR2 is EKD. J was trimmed by 0 bases and V by 7 bases; bases with no gene match: 14. The chain's CDR3 is CAWRCTGGYFKYTDKLIF. The CDR3 DNA reads as TGTGCCTGGAGATGTACTGGGGGATACTTTAAGTACACCGATAAACTCATCTTT.

In regard to this clone: A clone one base away is much larger, so this may be a read error. Other DNA sequences in the sample encode the same CDR3. The chain couples TRDV1 to TRDJ1; a possible D gene is TRDD3 (6 bases). Germline V gene lookup returns CDR1 TSWWSYY and CDR2 QGS. The CDR3 length is 18 residues. V dropped 6 bases and J dropped 4 bases, with 27 bases sitting between them. The CDR3: CALGRFPDLGYHNDKLIF. The CDR3 DNA is TGTGCTCTTGGACGATTTCCGGACCTGGGGTATCACAACGATAAACTCATCTTT.

About this clone itself: One junction end does not reproduce the germline sequence, and a read error may be involved. The V call is TRDV1, the J call TRDJ1; 13 bases are shared with TRDD3. In germline, CDR1 is TSWWSYY, CDR2 QGS. The CDR3 runs to 23 residues. In nucleotides, the CDR3 is TGTGCTCTTGGGGAACTGGGCTTCCCCCCCGTGTACTGGGGGATACGCGGGCCCGATAAACTAATCTTT. Protein sequence: CALGELGFPPVYWGIRGPDKLIF.

The chain couples TRDV2 to TRDJ1; D unclear. CDR1 is GEAIGNYY, CDR2 EKD, per germline. The CDR3 runs to 20 residues. V dropped 1 base and J dropped 4 bases, with 30 bases sitting between them. The CDR3 nucleotides read TGTGCCTGTGACACTCGCGTCTTTACTGTGGATCCCTATGCCAACGATAAACTCATCTTT. Residues: CACDTRVFTVDPYANDKLIF.

Turning to this clone: An end of the junction does not agree with germline; a read error may underlie this. This rearrangement joins TRDV1 to TRDJ1; D remains unclear. The CDR3 covers 16 residues. Germline CDR1 and CDR2: TSWWSYY and QGS. CDR3 in amino acids: CALGESLRPLLDELIF. CDR3 DNA: TGTGCTCTTGGGGAAAGTCTTAGGCCGCTCCTCGATGAACTCATCTTT.